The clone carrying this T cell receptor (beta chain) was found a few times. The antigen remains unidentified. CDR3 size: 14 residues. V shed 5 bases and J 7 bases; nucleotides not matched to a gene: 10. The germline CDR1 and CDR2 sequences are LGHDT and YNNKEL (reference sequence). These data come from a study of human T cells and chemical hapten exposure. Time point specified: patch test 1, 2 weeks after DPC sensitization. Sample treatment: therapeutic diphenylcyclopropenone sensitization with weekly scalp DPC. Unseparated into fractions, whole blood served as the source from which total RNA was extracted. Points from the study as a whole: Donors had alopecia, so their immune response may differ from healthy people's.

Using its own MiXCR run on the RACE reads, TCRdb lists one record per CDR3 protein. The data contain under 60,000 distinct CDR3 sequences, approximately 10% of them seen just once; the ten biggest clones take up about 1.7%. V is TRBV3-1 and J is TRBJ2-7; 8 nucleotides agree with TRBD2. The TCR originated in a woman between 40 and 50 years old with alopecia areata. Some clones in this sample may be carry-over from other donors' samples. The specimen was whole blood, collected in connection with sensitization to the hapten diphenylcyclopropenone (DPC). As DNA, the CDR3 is TGTGCCAGCAGCATGTCATCGGGAGGGCGAGAGCAGTACTTC. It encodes CASSMSSGGREQYF.